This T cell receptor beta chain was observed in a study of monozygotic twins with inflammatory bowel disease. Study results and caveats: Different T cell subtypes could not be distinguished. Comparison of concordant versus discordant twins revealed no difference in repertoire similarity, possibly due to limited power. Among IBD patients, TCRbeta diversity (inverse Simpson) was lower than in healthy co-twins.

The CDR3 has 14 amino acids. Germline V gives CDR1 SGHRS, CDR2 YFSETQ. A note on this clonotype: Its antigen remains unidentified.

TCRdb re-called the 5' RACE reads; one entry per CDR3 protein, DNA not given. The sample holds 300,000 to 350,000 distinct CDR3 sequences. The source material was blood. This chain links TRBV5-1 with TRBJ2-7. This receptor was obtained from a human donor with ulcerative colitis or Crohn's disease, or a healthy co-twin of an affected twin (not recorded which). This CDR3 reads CASSLVGMGYEQYF.